The 27 T cell receptor beta chains in this list originate from one sample, sequenced in a study of cytomegalovirus exposure and HLA in healthy donors. Primers included in the PCR were 60 Vbeta and 13 Jbeta primers. Here immunoSEQ multiplex PCR was the method, and the copy in TCRdb shows in-frame clones only, minus some. Seen here are 150,000 to 180,000 clones, roughly 77% observed once, and the top ten hold 7.5% to 9%. The material sequenced was PBMCs. Receptors originate from a man aged 25-40 years in good health and CMV-seropositive.

In this sample, this clone turned up once. The chain's CDR3 is CAWSVPGLGYTF. CDR3 bases: TGTGCCTGGAGTGTACCAGGGCTTGGCTACACCTTC. The gene calls are TRBV30 and TRBJ1-2; weak D call: TRBD1 (5 bases). This CDR3 is 12 amino acids long. The ends were cut back, 0 bases at V and 7 bases at J, with 9 bases in the middle. Looked up from germline, CDR1 is GTSNPN and CDR2 is SVGIG (reference sequence).

The gene calls are TRBV19 and TRBJ1-1, with TRBD1 matching 7 bases. Germline CDR1 reads LNHDA; CDR2 reads SQIVND (reference sequence). V shed 6 bases, J shed 1 base, and the junction held 5 bases outside the gene matches. This CDR3 contains 14 residues. Written as DNA, the CDR3 is TGTGCCAGTAGGCAACAGGGGCAGAACACTGAAGCTTTCTTT. It yields the protein CASRQQGQNTEAFF.

J is TRBJ2-7 and V is TRBV27; TRBD2 might be the D (7 bases). Germline lookup yields CDR1 MNHEY and CDR2 SMNVEV (reference sequence). Trimming left V 3 bases short and J 6 bases short, with 15 bases between. This CDR3 region has 14 residues. CDR3 bases: TGTGCCAGCAGTTTTGGCGGGGGCCGGGGCGAGCAGTACTTC. Protein: CASSFGGGRGEQYF.

The rearrangement links TRBV6-5 to TRBJ2-7; 7 positions agree with TRBD2. CDR3 length equals 14 residues. The V and J ends lost 6 bases and 5 bases, in that order; junction bases with no gene match: 10. Germline V gene sequence: CDR1 MNHEY, CDR2 SVGAGI. The CDR3: CASRSPSGTNEQYF. CDR3 sequence (DNA): TGTGCCAGCAGATCACCTAGCGGAACTAACGAGCAGTACTTC.

The CDR3 region is CASSNRLAGVDEQFF. The CDR3 DNA sequence: TGCGCCAGCAGTAATCGGCTAGCGGGAGTCGATGAGCAGTTCTTC. The chain recombines TRBV10-2 with TRBJ2-1; 10 bases fit TRBD2. After removal of 5 bases from V and 8 bases from J, the junction contained 9 bases not matched to a gene. The CDR3 is 15 amino acids. Germline V gives CDR1 WSHSY, CDR2 SAAADI.

The chain carries TRBV11-2 and TRBJ2-7; 12 bases are a match to TRBD2. Germline assignment: CDR1 SGHAT and CDR2 FQNNGV. This CDR3 has 15 residues. The V segment lost 5 bases and the J segment 6 bases; nucleotides outside the gene matches: 8. CDR3 region: CASSPGLAGIREQYF. The CDR3, as DNA: TGTGCCAGCAGCCCTGGACTAGCGGGAATACGCGAGCAGTACTTC.

This chain links TRBV7-9 with TRBJ2-6; D unresolved. V was shortened by 2 bases and J by 1 base, with 3 bases between the two germline ends. There are 14 residues in the CDR3. Germline values: CDR1 SEHNR, CDR2 FQNEAQ (reference sequence). The CDR3 nucleotides read TGTGCCAGCAGCTTATCTTCTGGGGCCAACGTCCTGACTTTC. Residues: CASSLSSGANVLTF.

The chain couples TRBV7-9 to TRBJ2-7; D is uncertain. CDR3 length equals 15 residues. CDR1 SEHNR and CDR2 FQNEAQ come from the germline V gene (reference sequence). The V gene lost 5 bases and the J gene lost 0 bases, with 14 bases spanning the gap. The CDR3 DNA reads TGTGCCAGCAGCCCCGGCACAGTAACCTCCTACGAGCAGTACTTC. As protein: CASSPGTVTSYEQYF.

This chain connects TRBV19 to TRBJ2-3, with 15 nucleotides matching TRBD2. Germline lookup yields CDR1 LNHDA and CDR2 SQIVND (reference sequence). This CDR3 comprises 17 residues. Trimming at V came to 6 bases and at J to 0 bases, leaving 4 bases not matched to a gene. The CDR3 protein is CASSGTSGGSSTDTQYF. CDR3 nucleotide sequence: TGTGCCAGTAGCGGGACTAGCGGGGGGTCTAGCACAGATACGCAGTATTTT.

The rearrangement joins TRBV5-4 to TRBJ1-1; 7 bases match TRBD1. Germline trimming cut 4 bases from V and 11 bases from J; bases unmatched to any gene: 11. Germline assignment: CDR1 SGHNT and CDR2 YYREEE (reference sequence). The CDR3 has 13 residues. In DNA form, the CDR3 reads TGTGCCAGCAGCAATCGGGACAGTCGATCGGCTTTCTTT. This encodes CASSNRDSRSAFF. Complete variable domain (other parts from reference TRBV5-4 and TRBJ1-1): ETGVTQSPTHLIKTRGQQVTLRCSSQSGHNTVSWYQQALGQGPQFIFQYYREEENGRGNFPPRFSGLQFPNYSSELNVNALELDDSALYLCASSNRDSRSAFFGQGTRLTVV.

The CDR3 DNA follows: TGCGCCAGCAGCTCGCCGGGGGAAGGGTTCTATGGCTACACCTTC. Translating it yields CASSSPGEGFYGYTF. The chain employs TRBV5-1 and TRBJ1-2, with D perhaps matching TRBD1 (5 bases). Trimming left V 3 bases short and J 4 bases short, with 16 bases between. CDR1 and CDR2 (germline): SGHRS, YFSETQ. The CDR3 consists of 15 residues.

V usage is TRBV11-2 and J usage is TRBJ1-5; no reliable D call. The germline gives CDR1 SGHAT, CDR2 FQNNGV. V was shortened by 1 base and J by 10 bases, with 17 bases between the two germline ends. The CDR3 length is 15 residues. In DNA form, the CDR3 reads TGTGCCAGCAGCTTAGGTGGGCCCACGAAAGGTCCCCAGCATTTT. Residues: CASSLGGPTKGPQHF. Complete variable domain (other parts from reference TRBV11-2 and TRBJ1-5): EAGVAQSPRYKIIEKRQSVAFWCNPISGHATLYWYQQILGQGPKLLIQFQNNGVVDDSQLPKDRFSAERLKGVDSTLKIQPAKLEDSAVYLCASSLGGPTKGPQHFGDGTRLSIL.

The gene calls are TRBV19 and TRBJ1-6; D may be TRBD1 (5 bases). The CDR3 extends over 15 amino acids. The V gene's germline CDR1 is LNHDA and CDR2 SQIVND (reference sequence). V was trimmed by 6 bases and J by 1 base, leaving 10 bases between them. The CDR3, as DNA: TGTGCCAGTAGGTCGGAGGGGTCCTATAATTCACCCCTCCACTTT. Protein sequence: CASRSEGSYNSPLHF.

Concerning this clone: At one boundary the junction diverges from the germline segment, which might be a read error. The V and J genes are TRBV28 and TRBJ1-2; TRBD1 matches at 9 bases. The CDR3 runs 13 residues. Per germline, CDR1 MDHEN and CDR2 SYDVKM. The CDR3: CASYGTGPYVYTF. In DNA form, the CDR3 reads TGTGCCAGCTACGGGACAGGGCCCTATGTCTACACCTTC.

This chain links TRBV5-1 with TRBJ1-6, with 9 bases matching TRBD1. Germline V lookup: CDR1 SGHRS, CDR2 YFSETQ. The CDR3 loop spans 17 amino acids. V lost 2 bases, J lost 7 bases, and 10 bases stayed unmatched. The CDR3 here is CASSFLGTGQGNSPLHF. The CDR3 DNA follows: TGCGCCAGCAGCTTTCTCGGGACGGGACAGGGAAATTCACCCCTCCACTTT.

The chain uses TRBV28 and TRBJ2-1; possibly TRBD2 for D (6 bases). Looked up from germline, CDR1 is MDHEN and CDR2 is SYDVKM. There are 17 residues in the CDR3. V lost 3 bases and J lost 9, with 24 bases in between. The CDR3: CASSFHLLASVRGEQFF. Written as DNA, the CDR3 is TGTGCCAGCAGTTTTCATCTTCTGGCTAGCGTCCGGGGTGAGCAGTTCTTC.

The chain recombines TRBV6-5 with TRBJ1-2, with no clear D. Germline V gene data show CDR1 as MNHEY and CDR2 as SVGAGI. This CDR3 has 14 residues. V gave up 7 bases and J gave up 0 bases, with 12 bases separating them. CDR3 in DNA: TGTGCCAGCACTAATGCAGGTTCTAACTATGGCTACACCTTC. It encodes CASTNAGSNYGYTF.

The genes are TRBV28 and TRBJ2-5; tentative D call: TRBD2 (5 bases). Deletions cut 5 bases from V and 2 bases from J, with 15 bases between. The CDR3 has 15 residues. Germline loops: CDR1 MDHEN, CDR2 SYDVKM. The CDR3: CASSPFSGIQETQYF. CDR3 coding DNA: TGTGCCAGCAGTCCCTTTTCCGGGATTCAAGAGACCCAGTACTTC.

The chain couples TRBV27 to TRBJ2-1; 10 nucleotides line up with TRBD2. The CDR3 loop spans 17 amino acids. Trimming at V came to 1 base and at J to 0 bases, leaving 3 bases not matched to a gene. CDR1 MNHEY and CDR2 SMNVEV come from the germline V gene (reference sequence). CDR3 sequence reads: CASSLFSSGSSYNEQFF. In DNA form, the CDR3 reads TGTGCCAGCAGTTTATTTTCTAGCGGGAGCTCCTACAATGAGCAGTTCTTC.

The chain recombines TRBV7-2 with TRBJ2-1, with 10 bases matching TRBD1. The CDR3 consists of 15 residues. V dropped 9 bases and J dropped 3; count of bases not matched to a gene: 8. The germline V gene encodes CDR1 SGHTA and CDR2 FQGNSA. The chain's CDR3 is CASKEGQGYYNEQFF. In DNA, the CDR3 is TGTGCCAGTAAAGAGGGACAGGGGTACTACAATGAGCAGTTCTTC. Using reference TRBV7-2 and TRBJ2-1 for the parts outside the CDR3, the full variable domain is GAGVSQSPSNKVTEKGKDVELRCDPISGHTALYWYRQSLGQGLEFLIYFQGNSAPDKSGLPSDRFSAERTGGSVSTLTIQRTQQEDSAVYLCASKEGQGYYNEQFFGPGTRLTVL.

This clone has only a few counts. J is TRBJ1-2 and V is TRBV7-2; 8 nucleotides align to TRBD1. Germline trimming cut 5 bases from V and 8 bases from J; bases unmatched to any gene: 4. This CDR3 region has 12 residues. Looked up from germline, CDR1 is SGHTA and CDR2 is FQGNSA. CDR3: CASSPGTGGYTF. The CDR3 bases are TGTGCCAGCAGCCCGGGGACAGGCGGCTACACCTTC.

J is TRBJ2-1 and V is TRBV25-1; 11 bases align to TRBD2. The J segment lost 5 bases and the V segment lost 5 bases, leaving 5 bases of the junction unmatched. The CDR3 extends over 15 amino acids. In germline, CDR1 is MGHDK, CDR2 SYGVNS. For the CDR3, the DNA is TGTGCCAGCAGTCACCTGGGACTAGCGGACAATGAGCAGTTCTTC. It encodes CASSHLGLADNEQFF.

This chain uses TRBV5-1 with TRBJ2-2; weak D call: TRBD2 (6 bases). Germline-derived CDR1 and CDR2 are SGHRS and YFSETQ. The V gene lost 3 bases and the J gene lost 4 bases, with 13 bases spanning the gap. The CDR3 spans 15 residues. The CDR3 DNA reads as TGCGCCAGCAGCTGGGTGATGGGGGGCACCGGGGAGCTGTTTTTT. Its protein product is CASSWVMGGTGELFF.

V is TRBV28 and J is TRBJ1-3; 7 bases fit TRBD1. Trimming cost V 5 bases and J 8 bases; bases outside gene matches: 9. The CDR3 consists of 14 residues. Germline V gene lookup returns CDR1 MDHEN and CDR2 SYDVKM. CDR3 nucleotide sequence: TGTGCCAGCAGTCTAGGGACAGCCTCTGACACCATATATTTT. Its translation is CASSLGTASDTIYF.

This chain joins TRBV5-4 and TRBJ2-5; no reliable D call. CDR3 length equals 12 residues. CDR1 SGHNT and CDR2 YYREEE come from the germline V gene (reference sequence). V was pared by 4 bases and J by 7 bases, with 11 bases between. The CDR3 sequence: CASSQGSGTQYF. In nucleotides, the CDR3 is TGTGCCAGCAGCCAAGGATCAGGGACCCAGTACTTC.

The chain joins TRBV14 to TRBJ1-3, with TRBD1 matching 8 bases. CDR1 is SGHDN and CDR2 is FVKESK in the germline V gene. Trimming cost V 5 bases and J 2 bases; bases outside gene matches: 8. This CDR3 contains 16 residues. CDR3 bases: TGTGCCAGCAGCACCACAGGGGGACCTGCTGGAAACACCATATATTTT. Its protein product is CASSTTGGPAGNTIYF.

The chain combines TRBV5-4 with TRBJ1-4, with TRBD1 identical over 8 bases. Germline V gene sequence: CDR1 SGHNT, CDR2 YYREEE (reference sequence). The CDR3 spans 15 residues. J lost 0 bases, V lost 4 bases, and 2 bases had no gene match. CDR3 coding DNA: TGTGCCAGCAGCGCAGGGGGCGCAACTAATGAAAAACTGTTTTTT. Its protein product is CASSAGGATNEKLFF.